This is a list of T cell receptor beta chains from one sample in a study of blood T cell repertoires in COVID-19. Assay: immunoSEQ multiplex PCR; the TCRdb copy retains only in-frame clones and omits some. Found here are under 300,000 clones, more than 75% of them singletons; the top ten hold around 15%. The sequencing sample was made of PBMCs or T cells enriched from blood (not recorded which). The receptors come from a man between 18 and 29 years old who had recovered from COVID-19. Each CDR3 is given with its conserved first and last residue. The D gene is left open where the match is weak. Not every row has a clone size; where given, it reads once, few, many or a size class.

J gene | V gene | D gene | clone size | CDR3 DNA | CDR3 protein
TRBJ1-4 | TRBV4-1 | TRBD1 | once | TGCGCCAGCAGCCGTTGGACAGGGCTGGATGAAAAACTGTTTTTT | CASSRWTGLDEKLFF
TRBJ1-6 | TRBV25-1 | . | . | TGTGCCAGCAGTGACGAGGGTAGGTCACCCCTCCACTTT | CASSDEGRSPLHF
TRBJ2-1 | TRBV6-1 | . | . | TGTGCCAGCAGTGACGACCGGGAGCCCAGGAATGAGCAGTTCTTC | CASSDDREPRNEQFF
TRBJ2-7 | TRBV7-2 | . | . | TGTGCCAGCAACTTCGACAGAACTTACGAGCAGTACTTC | CASNFDRTYEQYF
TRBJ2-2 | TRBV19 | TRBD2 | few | TGTGCCAGTAGTATTGTTCTAGCGGGAACGATGAACACCGGGGAGCTGTTTTTT | CASSIVLAGTMNTGELFF
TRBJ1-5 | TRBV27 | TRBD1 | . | TGTGCCAGCAGCCTGGCAGGGGGCGATGGAAATCAGCCCCAGCATTTT | CASSLAGGDGNQPQHF
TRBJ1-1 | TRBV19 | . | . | TGTGCCAGTAGTCCAGGGCCGGGGAACACTGAAGCTTTCTTT | CASSPGPGNTEAFF
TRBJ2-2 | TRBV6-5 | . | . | TGTGCCAGCATGAGAGGGAAGGACACCGGGGAGCTGTTTTTT | CASMRGKDTGELFF
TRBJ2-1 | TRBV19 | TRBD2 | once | TGTGCCAGTAGCGACACGGGACTAGCGGAATACAATGAGCAGTTCTTC | CASSDTGLAEYNEQFF
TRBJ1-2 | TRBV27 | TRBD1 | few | TGTGCCAGCAGTTTATCGGGGACAGTGCTTCGGGGCTACACCTTC | CASSLSGTVLRGYTF
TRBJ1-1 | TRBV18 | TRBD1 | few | TGTGCCAGCTCACCAGGGACAGGGCCCACTGAAGCTTTCTTT | CASSPGTGPTEAFF
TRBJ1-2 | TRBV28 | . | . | TGTGCCAGCAGTTCCGGCCAGGGCCAGGTCTATGGCTACACCTTC | CASSSGQGQVYGYTF
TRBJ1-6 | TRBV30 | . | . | TGTGCCTGGAATCTCGGGGGTAATTCACCCCTCCACTTT | CAWNLGGNSPLHF
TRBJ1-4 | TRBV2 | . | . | TGTGCTTATAGGCGGGCTTACGATGAAAAACTGTTTTTT | CAYRRAYDEKLFF
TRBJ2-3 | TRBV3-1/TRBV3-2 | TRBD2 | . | TGTGCCAGCAGCCAAGGACTAGCGGACTATCTCACAGATACGCAGTATTTT | CASSQGLADYLTDTQYF
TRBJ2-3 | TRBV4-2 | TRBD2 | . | TGTGCCAGCAGCCAAGTTGCGGGAGCTGAGAAAGATACGCAGTATTTT | CASSQVAGAEKDTQYF
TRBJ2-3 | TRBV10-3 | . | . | TGTGCCATCAGGAGGGTGGACTCAAGGGTGGATACGCAGTATTTT | CAIRRVDSRVDTQYF
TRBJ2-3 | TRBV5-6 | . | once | TGTGCCAGCAGTAGACAATCAGATACGCAGTATTTT | CASSRQSDTQYF
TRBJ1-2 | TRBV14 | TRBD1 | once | TGTGCCAGCAGCCAAGGGGACAGAGAACTCTATGGCTACACCTTC | CASSQGDRELYGYTF
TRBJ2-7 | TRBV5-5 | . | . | TGTGCCAGCAGACCGTCCGAGGGCGAGCAGTACTTC | CASRPSEGEQYF
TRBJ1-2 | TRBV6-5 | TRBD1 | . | TGTGCCAGCAGTTACAGGGGGCGTACCCCAGGCTATGGCTACACCTTC | CASSYRGRTPGYGYTF
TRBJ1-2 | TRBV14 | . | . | TGTGCCAGCAGCCAAGAAGTGCCGGGGTATGGCTACACCTTC | CASSQEVPGYGYTF
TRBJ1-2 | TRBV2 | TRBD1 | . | TGTGCCAGCGGACAGGGGGCGCTTGACTATGGCTACACCTTC | CASGQGALDYGYTF
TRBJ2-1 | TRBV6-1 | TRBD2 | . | TGTGCCAGCAGTGAAGAAACTAGCGGGTGGGGTGTCTCCTACAATGAGCAGTTCTTC | CASSEETSGWGVSYNEQFF
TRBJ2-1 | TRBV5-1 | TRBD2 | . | TGCGCCAGCGGCCCCCGGACTAGCGGGAGTTTAGATGAGCAGTTCTTC | CASGPRTSGSLDEQFF
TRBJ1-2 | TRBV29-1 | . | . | TGCAGCGTCGCTGACAGGAACCTTAACTATGGCTACACCTTC | CSVADRNLNYGYTF
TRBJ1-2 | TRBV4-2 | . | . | TGTGCCAGCAGCCAAGTTTCTGTTTCTGTCCCTCCAGGTGGCTACACCTTC | CASSQVSVSVPPGGYTF
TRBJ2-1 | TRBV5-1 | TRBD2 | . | TGCGCCAGCAGCGGGGGACTAGCGGGGAGCAATGAGCAGTTCTTC | CASSGGLAGSNEQFF
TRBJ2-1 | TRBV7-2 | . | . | TGTGCCAGCAGCTTGCTACACAATGAGCAGTTCTTC | CASSLLHNEQFF
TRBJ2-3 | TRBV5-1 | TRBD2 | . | TGCGCCAGCAGCTTGGTTGGTATTCTCGGTACTAGCGCACTCACAGATACGCAGTATTTT | CASSLVGILGTSALTDTQYF
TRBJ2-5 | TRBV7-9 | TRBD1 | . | TGTGCCAGCAGCCCCGGGACAGGGGTACAAGAGACCCAGTACTTC | CASSPGTGVQETQYF
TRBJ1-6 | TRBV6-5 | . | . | TGTGCCAGCAGTTCCCGGGACTACAATAATTCACCCCTCCACTTT | CASSSRDYNNSPLHF
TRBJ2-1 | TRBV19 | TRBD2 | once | TGTGCCAGTAGTATTAGGGCTAGCGGGGGGGCCGGTGAGCAGTTCTTC | CASSIRASGGAGEQFF
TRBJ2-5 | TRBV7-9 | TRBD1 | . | TGTGCCAGCAGCTTCGACAGGGGGCCAGAGACCCAGTACTTC | CASSFDRGPETQYF
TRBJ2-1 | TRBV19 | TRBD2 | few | TGTGCCACTTATTGGGCTAGCGGGAGAGGTGAGCAGTTCTTC | CATYWASGRGEQFF
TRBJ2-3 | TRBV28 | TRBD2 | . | TGTGCCAGCAGTTTTCTTAGCGGGGGTACGAATACGCAGTATTTT | CASSFLSGGTNTQYF
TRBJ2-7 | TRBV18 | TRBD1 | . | TGTGCCAGCACGTTGGGACAGGAGGCCTACGAGCAGTACTTC | CASTLGQEAYEQYF
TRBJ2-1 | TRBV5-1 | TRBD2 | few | TGCGCCAGCAGCTTGAGCAGCGGGGGGGTTGTGGATGAGCAGTTCTTC | CASSLSSGGVVDEQFF
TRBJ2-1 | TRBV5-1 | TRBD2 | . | TGCGCCAGCAGCTCCGGGACTAGCGGGAGGAGCTCCTACAATGAGCAGTTCTTC | CASSSGTSGRSSYNEQFF